The source of this TCR beta chain is a study of T cells in Graves' hyperthyroidism and ophthalmopathy. RNA transcripts gave rise to amplified TCR beta CDR3 regions. In the first-round RT-PCR of the TCR CDR3, the HTBI primer set was used. Via MiXCR, TCRdb re-called the multiplex PCR reads, giving one row per CDR3 protein. Seen here are about 400,000 distinct CDR3 sequences, roughly 13% observed once, and the top ten hold roughly 8.3%. With respect to this clonotype: Its antigen is not known.

General study points: Most clonotypes expanded in thyroid above 0.001 were likewise present in blood.

The germline gives CDR1 SGHAT, CDR2 FQNNGV. The length of the CDR3 is 15 residues. Trimming shortened V by 5 bases and J by 4 bases, and 16 bases separated the two germline ends. Hyperthyroidism patients were newly diagnosed, had disease duration under 2 months, and were aged 18 to 65 years. The sequence was collected from a woman between 18 and 30 years old with Graves' hyperthyroidism. Input material: blood. This sequence joins TRBV11-2 and TRBJ2-3; the D gene is possibly TRBD2 (6 bases). CDR3 DNA: TGTGCCAGCAGCCAGCCCACGGGGGAACCAGATACGCAGTATTTT. Translating it yields CASSQPTGEPDTQYF.